The rows below give T cell receptor beta chains drawn from one sample of a study of technical replicates of blood from several donors. TCRdb's copy holds only in-frame clones and misses some; the assay was immunoSEQ multiplex PCR. The data hold about 59,000 clones, with just under 90% observed a single time. The sequenced sample consisted of PBMCs. These receptors were taken from a human donor in good health. Some clones in this sample may be carry-over from other donors' samples. CDR3s include the opening cysteine and the closing phenylalanine or tryptophan. A D gene is named only where the DNA matches it firmly. Some rows mark clone size as missing; the rest say once, few, many or name a class of expanded clone.

v_call: TRBV13; j_call: TRBJ2-7; clone_size: -; d_call: TRBD1; cdr3_aa: CASSLRDSSYEQYF; cdr3_nt: TGTGCCAGCAGCTTACGGGACAGCTCCTACGAGCAGTACTTC
v_call: TRBV29-1; j_call: TRBJ1-2; clone_size: -; d_call: TRBD1; cdr3_aa: CSVAFPGGLANYGYTF; cdr3_nt: TGCAGCGTTGCGTTTCCAGGGGGGTTGGCTAACTATGGCTACACCTTC
v_call: TRBV5-6; j_call: TRBJ1-4; clone_size: -; d_call: -; cdr3_aa: CASSKRLDEKLFF; cdr3_nt: TGTGCCAGCAGCAAAAGACTGGATGAAAAACTGTTTTTT
v_call: TRBV2; j_call: TRBJ2-3; clone_size: few; d_call: TRBD2; cdr3_aa: CASKLAGTSSTDTQYF; cdr3_nt: TGTGCCAGCAAACTAGCTGGGACTAGCAGTACAGATACGCAGTATTTT
v_call: TRBV7-2; j_call: TRBJ2-1; clone_size: -; d_call: TRBD1; cdr3_aa: CASSLTGEFF; cdr3_nt: TGTGCCAGCAGCTTGACAGGGGAGTTCTTC
v_call: TRBV6-5; j_call: TRBJ1-2; clone_size: -; d_call: TRBD1; cdr3_aa: CASSPDRDYGYTF; cdr3_nt: TGTGCCAGCAGCCCGGACAGGGATTATGGCTACACCTTC
v_call: TRBV7-2; j_call: TRBJ2-1; clone_size: few; d_call: TRBD1; cdr3_aa: CASIDRGSSYNEQFF; cdr3_nt: TGTGCCAGCATCGACAGGGGGAGCTCCTACAATGAGCAGTTCTTC
v_call: TRBV18; j_call: TRBJ1-1; clone_size: -; d_call: -; cdr3_aa: CASSPRQDTEAFF; cdr3_nt: TGTGCCAGCTCACCGCGACAGGACACTGAAGCTTTCTTT
v_call: TRBV29-1; j_call: TRBJ2-1; clone_size: -; d_call: -; cdr3_aa: CSVAEGVGEQFF; cdr3_nt: TGCAGCGTTGCTGAGGGGGTTGGGGAGCAGTTCTTC
v_call: TRBV7-3; j_call: TRBJ2-3; clone_size: once; d_call: -; cdr3_aa: CASSLSILADTQYF; cdr3_nt: TGTGCCAGCAGCTTAAGTATCCTAGCAGATACGCAGTATTTT
v_call: TRBV18; j_call: TRBJ1-1; clone_size: -; d_call: -; cdr3_aa: CASSPSGGANTEAFF; cdr3_nt: TGTGCCAGCTCCCCGTCGGGAGGGGCGAACACTGAAGCTTTCTTT
v_call: TRBV4-3; j_call: TRBJ2-1; clone_size: -; d_call: TRBD2; cdr3_aa: CASSQATSGYNEQFF; cdr3_nt: TGCGCCAGCAGCCAAGCGACTAGCGGATACAATGAGCAGTTCTTC
v_call: TRBV5-4; j_call: TRBJ2-7; clone_size: -; d_call: TRBD1; cdr3_aa: CASSDRGLSYEQYF; cdr3_nt: TGTGCCAGCAGCGACAGGGGCCTTTCCTACGAGCAGTACTTC
v_call: TRBV4-3; j_call: TRBJ1-1; clone_size: -; d_call: -; cdr3_aa: CASSQLGVWNTEAFF; cdr3_nt: TGCGCCAGCAGCCAATTAGGGGTGTGGAACACTGAAGCTTTCTTT
v_call: TRBV29-1; j_call: TRBJ1-4; clone_size: -; d_call: TRBD1; cdr3_aa: CSVQGADEKLFF; cdr3_nt: TGCAGCGTACAGGGGGCGGATGAAAAACTGTTTTTT
v_call: TRBV11-2; j_call: TRBJ2-5; clone_size: -; d_call: -; cdr3_aa: CASSQGMGVRETQYF; cdr3_nt: TGTGCCAGCAGCCAGGGGATGGGAGTCCGAGAGACCCAGTACTTC
v_call: TRBV5-1; j_call: TRBJ2-5; clone_size: once; d_call: -; cdr3_aa: CASSSTGSQETQYF; cdr3_nt: TGCGCCAGCAGCTCAACAGGGTCCCAAGAGACCCAGTACTTC
v_call: TRBV12-5; j_call: TRBJ1-2; clone_size: -; d_call: TRBD1; cdr3_aa: CASVPDRGLGYTF; cdr3_nt: TGTGCTAGTGTCCCTGACAGGGGGCTTGGCTACACCTTC
v_call: TRBV18; j_call: TRBJ2-2; clone_size: -; d_call: TRBD2; cdr3_aa: CASSPSLAGTNTGELFF; cdr3_nt: TGTGCCAGCTCACCCAGTTTAGCGGGGACGAACACCGGGGAGCTGTTTTTT
v_call: TRBV4-2; j_call: TRBJ2-2; clone_size: -; d_call: TRBD2; cdr3_aa: CASSQVSGGVYTGELFF; cdr3_nt: TGTGCCAGCAGCCAAGTTAGCGGGGGGGTCTACACCGGGGAGCTGTTTTTT
v_call: TRBV4-1; j_call: TRBJ1-5; clone_size: -; d_call: TRBD1; cdr3_aa: CASSLYGTGDSVSNQPQHF; cdr3_nt: TGCGCCAGCAGCCTTTACGGGACAGGGGATTCAGTAAGCAATCAGCCCCAGCATTTT
v_call: TRBV6-5; j_call: TRBJ2-5; clone_size: -; d_call: TRBD1; cdr3_aa: CASSYHGTAGETQYF; cdr3_nt: TGTGCCAGCAGTTACCACGGGACAGCAGGAGAGACCCAGTACTTC
v_call: TRBV19; j_call: TRBJ2-7; clone_size: -; d_call: TRBD2; cdr3_aa: CASSIGLAEYEQYF; cdr3_nt: TGTGCCAGTAGTATTGGACTAGCGGAATACGAGCAGTACTTC
v_call: TRBV20-1; j_call: TRBJ2-2; clone_size: once; d_call: -; cdr3_aa: CSAATGELFF; cdr3_nt: TGCAGTGCAGCAACCGGGGAGCTGTTTTTT
v_call: TRBV4-2; j_call: TRBJ1-4; clone_size: few; d_call: TRBD1; cdr3_aa: CASSQDRGPTNEKLFF; cdr3_nt: TGTGCCAGCAGCCAAGACAGGGGGCCAACTAATGAAAAACTGTTTTTT
v_call: TRBV2; j_call: TRBJ2-3; clone_size: -; d_call: TRBD1; cdr3_aa: CASTRQGGTDTQYF; cdr3_nt: TGTGCCAGCACCAGACAGGGTGGCACAGATACGCAGTATTTT
v_call: TRBV12-5; j_call: TRBJ2-1; clone_size: -; d_call: -; cdr3_aa: CASGLYGAAGSKFF; cdr3_nt: TGTGCTAGTGGTTTGTACGGGGCAGCCGGGAGTAAGTTCTTC
v_call: TRBV13; j_call: TRBJ2-5; clone_size: -; d_call: TRBD2; cdr3_aa: CASSLKLAGGETQYF; cdr3_nt: TGTGCCAGCAGCTTAAAACTAGCGGGAGGTGAGACCCAGTACTTC
v_call: TRBV6-4; j_call: TRBJ1-2; clone_size: many; d_call: -; cdr3_aa: CASSDADTGGYTF; cdr3_nt: TGTGCCAGCAGTGATGCAGACACCGGTGGCTACACCTTC
v_call: TRBV5-8; j_call: TRBJ1-2; clone_size: -; d_call: TRBD1; cdr3_aa: CASSWTGFEGYTF; cdr3_nt: TGTGCCAGCAGCTGGACAGGGTTTGAAGGCTACACCTTC
v_call: TRBV7-8; j_call: TRBJ1-1; clone_size: -; d_call: -; cdr3_aa: CASSTTRNTEAFF; cdr3_nt: TGTGCCAGCAGCACAACAAGGAACACTGAAGCTTTCTTT